These T cell receptor beta chains were read from a single sample in a study of cytomegalovirus exposure and HLA in healthy donors. Profiled with immunoSEQ multiplex PCR; TCRdb holds only in-frame clones, not every one. The sample has 200,000 to 250,000 clones; around 77% are singletons. Specimen: PBMCs. These receptors were obtained from a woman in her twenties or thirties in good health and CMV-seronegative. The CDR3 runs from the conserved cysteine through the conserved F or W. The order of the fields is CDR3 protein, V gene, D gene, J gene. The D gene is left open where the match is weak.

cdr3_aa: CASSPRQENTEAFF
v_call: TRBV19
d_call: NA
j_call: TRBJ1-1

cdr3_aa: CASSEGLNQPQHF
v_call: TRBV25-1
d_call: NA
j_call: TRBJ1-5

cdr3_aa: CASSKEGSSYNSPLHF
v_call: TRBV7-2
d_call: NA
j_call: TRBJ1-6

cdr3_aa: CASSLGTGGLWTQYF
v_call: TRBV27
d_call: NA
j_call: TRBJ2-5

cdr3_aa: CASSGQNYYEQYF
v_call: TRBV6-1
d_call: NA
j_call: TRBJ2-7

cdr3_aa: CASSWTSGRYEQYF
v_call: TRBV7-9
d_call: TRBD2
j_call: NA

cdr3_aa: CASSVDGRFHEQFF
v_call: TRBV9
d_call: NA
j_call: TRBJ2-1

cdr3_aa: CASSYGGAPYEQYF
v_call: TRBV6-5
d_call: NA
j_call: TRBJ2-7

cdr3_aa: CASSPRQGNEKLFF
v_call: TRBV7-8
d_call: TRBD1
j_call: TRBJ1-4

cdr3_aa: CASSTWTGYNEQFF
v_call: TRBV9
d_call: TRBD1
j_call: TRBJ2-1

cdr3_aa: CASYRGDNYNSPLHF
v_call: TRBV2
d_call: NA
j_call: TRBJ1-6

cdr3_aa: CASSLITNRGEGYTF
v_call: TRBV5-4
d_call: TRBD1
j_call: TRBJ1-2

cdr3_aa: CSVEDWGTASKGVYEQYF
v_call: TRBV29-1
d_call: TRBD1
j_call: TRBJ2-7

cdr3_aa: CASSPHPGGSNEQYF
v_call: TRBV13
d_call: TRBD2
j_call: TRBJ2-7

cdr3_aa: CASSRVLAGGTNTGELFF
v_call: TRBV4-2
d_call: TRBD2
j_call: TRBJ2-2

cdr3_aa: CASSFRGAEQYF
v_call: TRBV28
d_call: NA
j_call: TRBJ2-7

cdr3_aa: CASSPDLLTDTQYF
v_call: TRBV5-1
d_call: NA
j_call: TRBJ2-3

cdr3_aa: CASSRGQSATYEQYF
v_call: TRBV7-6
d_call: NA
j_call: TRBJ2-7

cdr3_aa: CASSPTGQGRVEAFF
v_call: TRBV4-1
d_call: TRBD1
j_call: TRBJ1-1

cdr3_aa: CASSVGPTGWNTEAFF
v_call: TRBV6-1
d_call: NA
j_call: TRBJ1-1

cdr3_aa: CASSRQGWSNQPQHF
v_call: TRBV2
d_call: TRBD1
j_call: TRBJ1-5

cdr3_aa: CASRTNAGGGGQPQHF
v_call: TRBV6-6
d_call: TRBD1
j_call: TRBJ1-5

cdr3_aa: CASSIAGTGGHEQYF
v_call: TRBV6-1
d_call: TRBD1
j_call: TRBJ2-7